Described below is a single T cell receptor beta chain sequence and its context. Which antigen it targets is not known. No base-level quality is on record; no much larger clone is a single base apart. This sample is part of a study of cytomegalovirus exposure and HLA in healthy donors listed by TCRdb under 2017. Describing the broader study: The roughly 650 repertoires of the first cohort and the 120 validation repertoires were produced on the same platform, according to a later analysis. Besides the first cohort of about 730 subjects, a separate validation cohort made up of 120 or so different subjects was used. The aim of the study was to test whether cataloging public T cell receptors could identify signatures of past pathogen exposure. The study combined high-throughput TCR immunosequencing, statistical association of individual TCRs with disease status, and machine learning to predict cytomegalovirus infection status.

Overall study results and their limits: The classifier was reported to diagnose cytomegalovirus status with high specificity and sensitivity in both the original cohort and the validation cohort. In a later analysis, TCRs clustered in the first cohort were found to also tend to co-occur in the roughly 120 validation repertoires, with 94% of cluster scores above 0. According to the authors, the approach could potentially be generalized to other disease states and immunological phenotypes. While some public TCRs were present in many individuals, most TCR sequences turned up only very rarely across donors. The validation cohort had no HLA typing available for a later analysis, so co-occurrence within that cohort was assessed over all 120 or so repertoires. In vitro tests confirmed that a few of the cytomegalovirus-associated TCR beta chains recognize cytomegalovirus antigens. The study listed 150 to 200 TCR beta chains as associated with cytomegalovirus.

Donors formed part of the validation cohort, which comprised about 130 subjects and was distinct from the first cohort of some 700 subjects. The library was prepared using the immunoSEQ multiplex PCR assay. Processing in the source paper ran as follows. A statistical classification framework was built for diagnosing cytomegalovirus status from the catalog of TCR beta chain sequences. TCRdb stores this immuneACCESS table with in-frame sequences only. Part of the clones is absent; in the studies checked, under half of the shortfall reflects unresolved V genes, and no reason is known for the rest. V and J calls and clone size are given by that table; D and trimming were obtained from the DNA. This sample is represented by some 100,000 clones; more than 70% of them were singletons. The ten largest account for about 5.3% of the sample. CDR1 SGHRS and CDR2 YFSETQ were looked up in the germline V gene. From the cysteine up to the phenylalanine, the CDR3 has a length of 15 residues. Of the read, only the CDR3 DNA is kept; its 45 bases are in frame from base 1. Relative to germline, V is missing 2 bases and J is missing 4 bases, with 8 bases of the junction outside any gene match.

Material for sequencing was PBMCs. This receptor was obtained from a man younger than 35 in good health and CMV-seronegative. The rearrangement combines TRBV5-1 with TRBJ2-7; 8 bases in the junction line up with TRBD1. This receptor has the CDR3 CASSFSGTGKYEQYF. The DNA reads TGCGCCAGCAGCTTCTCCGGGACAGGAAAGTACGAGCAGTACTTC. With all but the CDR3 taken from the reference TRBV5-1 and TRBJ2-7 genes, the full variable domain is: KAGVTQTPRYLIKTRGQQVTLSCSPISGHRSVSWYQQTPGQGLQFLFEYFSETQRNKGNFPGRFSGRQFSNSRSEMNVSTLELGDSALYLCASSFSGTGKYEQYFGPGTRLTVT.